The clone carrying this T cell receptor beta chain rates as medium-sized (0.01 to 0.1%). As yet, its antigen is unknown. Germline V gene sequence: CDR1 ENHRY, CDR2 SYGVKD. V was shortened by 3 bases and J by 2 bases, with 10 bases between the two germline ends. The CDR3 is 15 amino acids. The sample comes from a study of high-grade serous ovarian cancer treatment subgroups. Study-level background: Mean per sample: approximately 13,000 reads, about 7,500 unique TCR beta rearrangements.

The study's findings and limits: Different patients shared almost no repertoire; same-patient tumors shared about 0.11 to 0.79.

Assay: immunoSEQ multiplex PCR; the TCRdb copy retains only in-frame clones and omits some. The repertoire holds about 10,000 clones, with roughly 70% as singletons. Tumor tissue was taken before any definitive surgery or chemotherapy was given. Sequencing was performed on tumor tissue. This TCR came from a human donor with high-grade serous ovarian cancer. The chain is built from TRBV10-3 and TRBJ2-2, with D hard to call. The CDR3 DNA reads as TGTGCCATCAGTGACGCCAGGAAAAACACCGGGGAGCTGTTTTTT. Translation: CAISDARKNTGELFF.